This TCR beta chain was sequenced in a study of blood T cell repertoires in COVID-19. As handled by the study authors: Nucleated cell counts were estimated from reference gene primer amplification. Assay: immunoSEQ multiplex PCR; the TCRdb copy retains only in-frame clones and omits some. From that table come the V and J calls and clone size; the DNA was used to work out D and trimming. The table includes 150,000 to 200,000 clones, approximately 88% detected once. Looked up from germline, CDR1 is MNHEY and CDR2 is SMNVEV (reference sequence). The CDR3 sequence is 14 residues long. V lost 7 bases to trimming and J lost 5 bases, with 18 bases between them.

The chain combines TRBV27 with TRBJ2-7; D may be TRBD2 (6 bases). The sequenced sample consisted of peripheral blood. This TCR was recovered from a man aged 60 to 75 with acute or convalescent COVID-19. The CDR3, as DNA: TGTGCCAGCACTTCCCCGGGGCGGGGAGACGAGCAGTACTTC. Protein product: CASTSPGRGDEQYF.